This T cell receptor beta chain emerged from a study of blood T cells in healthy people across ages. Study results and caveats: Older individuals had lower TCR beta diversity per million T cells (the decline was roughly linear).

To note about this clonotype: Its antigen is not identified.

The authors isolated at least 7 million PBMCs per sample. Alongside a J-beta primer mix, a sample-barcoded 5' primer served in a second PCR lasting roughly 7 to 12 cycles. Each CDR3 protein is one row after TCRdb ran MiXCR on the 5' RACE reads. The sample lists fewer than 1,200,000 distinct CDR3 sequences; approximately 25% were seen once. V lost 4 bases, J lost 2 bases, and 6 bases stayed unmatched. The CDR3 has 16 residues. The same data also contributed to another study, on T cells of mothers and their children. That source reports: Related pairs of mothers and children showed slightly higher, non-significant overlap versus unrelated pairs.

Sequences were obtained from blood. This clonotype originated in a girl aged 2 to 9 in good health. The chain employs TRBV12-3 or TRBV12-4 and TRBJ2-3; TRBD2 matches at 10 bases. CDR3 in DNA: TGTGCCAGCAGTTCTGGACTAGCGGACTTCACAGATACGCAGTATTTT. This codes for CASSSGLADFTDTQYF.